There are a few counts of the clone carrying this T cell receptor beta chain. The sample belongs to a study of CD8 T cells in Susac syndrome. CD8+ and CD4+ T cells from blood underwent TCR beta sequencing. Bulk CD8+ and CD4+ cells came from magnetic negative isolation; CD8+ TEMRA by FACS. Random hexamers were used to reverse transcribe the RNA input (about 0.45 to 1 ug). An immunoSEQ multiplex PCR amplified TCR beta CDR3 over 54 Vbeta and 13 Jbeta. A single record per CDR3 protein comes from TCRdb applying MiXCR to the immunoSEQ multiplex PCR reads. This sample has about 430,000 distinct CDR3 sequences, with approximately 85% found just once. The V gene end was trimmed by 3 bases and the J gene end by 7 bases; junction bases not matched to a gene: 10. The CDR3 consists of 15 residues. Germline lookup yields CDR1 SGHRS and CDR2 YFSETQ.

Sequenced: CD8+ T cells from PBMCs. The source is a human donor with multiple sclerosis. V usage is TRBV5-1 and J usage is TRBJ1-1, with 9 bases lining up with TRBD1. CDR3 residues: CASSSGQGMIGEAFF. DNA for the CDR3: TGCGCCAGCAGCTCGGGACAGGGTATGATCGGTGAAGCTTTCTTT.